Following are 2 T cell receptor delta chains from one sample sequenced in a study of γδ T cells in repeated Plasmodium falciparum infection. Gammadelta T cells were flow-sorted from PBMC into Vgamma9/Vdelta2+ and Vdelta2-negative populations for bulk analysis. TCRdb re-called the multiplex PCR reads using CATT. The table records roughly 93,000 delta-chain clones, about 1.5% of them present only once. The material sequenced was gamma-delta T cells from blood. Receptor source: a pool of human donors (malaria-infected and uninfected, not separated).

This clone was picked up a small number of times. This specimen includes other DNA sequences encoding the same CDR3. CDR3 sequence (DNA): TGTGCTCTTGGGGGCTTTTTACCGTACACCGATAAACTCATCTTT. The encoded protein is CALGGFLPYTDKLIF. The chain has TRDV1 and TRDJ1; D is unclear. TCRdb gives no J gene; it was assigned here by matching the DNA to germline. Germline V gives CDR1 TSWWSYY, CDR2 QGS. This CDR3 is built from 15 residues. The V end was cut by 4 bases, the J end by 0 bases, with 12 bases between.

With regard to this clone: The TCRdb record carries a much larger clone's protein, which differs from this DNA's translation at residue 12; a read error is the likely cause, and the protein listed here is the DNA translation. The rearrangement joins TRDV1 to TRDJ1, with 10 bases matching TRDD3. The J gene is absent in TCRdb and was assigned here via DNA matching to germline. This CDR3 spans 23 amino acids. V shed 4 bases and J 0 bases; nucleotides not matched to a gene: 26. The V gene's germline CDR1 is TSWWSYY and CDR2 QGS. CDR3 sequence reads: CALGAPTGRKIPGDTGYTDKLIF. The DNA of the CDR3 is TGTGCTCTTGGGGCACCTACAGGGCGTAAGATACCGGGGGATACGGGGTACACCGATAAACTCATCTTT.